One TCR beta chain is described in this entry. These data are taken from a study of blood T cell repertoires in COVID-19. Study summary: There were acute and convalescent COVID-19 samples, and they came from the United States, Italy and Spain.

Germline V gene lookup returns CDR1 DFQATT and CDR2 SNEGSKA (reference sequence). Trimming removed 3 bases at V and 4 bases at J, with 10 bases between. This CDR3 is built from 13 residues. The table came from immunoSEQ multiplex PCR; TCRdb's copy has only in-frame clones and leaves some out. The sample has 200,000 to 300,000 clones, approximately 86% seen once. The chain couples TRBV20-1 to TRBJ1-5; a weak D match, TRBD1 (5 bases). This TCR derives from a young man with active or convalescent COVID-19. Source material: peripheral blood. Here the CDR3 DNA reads TGCAGTGCTAGTCACAGGAGTAATCAGCCCCAGCATTTT. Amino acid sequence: CSASHRSNQPQHF.